This is a list of T cell receptor beta chains from one sample in a study of read filtering for tumor transcriptome and immune sequencing. TCRdb called the reads again in MiXCR, with one record for every CDR3 protein. Here the sample spans 94,000 or so distinct CDR3 sequences, 10% to 15% being singletons. The source material was a population of CD138-negative cells sorted from bone marrow. Source of these receptors: a donor at least 40 years old with multiple myeloma. CDR3s include the opening cysteine and the closing phenylalanine or tryptophan. A D gene is named only where the DNA matches it firmly. Size is stated for part of the rows, as once, few or many counts, or as a class when the clone is expanded.

CDR3 protein | CDR3 DNA | V gene | D gene | CDR3 length | J gene | clone size
CASKGGYQPQHF | TGTGCCAGCAAAGGCGGTTATCAGCCCCAGCATTTT | TRBV2 | - | 12 | TRBJ1-5 | many
CASRPGPFSYNEQFF | TGTGCCAGCAGACCCGGACCCTTCTCCTACAATGAGCAGTTCTTC | TRBV6-5 | - | 15 | TRBJ2-1 | many
CASQGGPMYEQFF | TGTGCCAGCCAGGGCGGACCCATGTATGAGCAGTTCTTC | TRBV28 | - | 13 | TRBJ2-1 | many
CASRIAGGPRNEQFF | TGTGCCAGCAGAATAGCGGGAGGCCCTCGAAATGAGCAGTTCTTC | TRBV6-2/TRBV6-3 | TRBD2 | 15 | TRBJ2-1 | many
CASSLTTGSGNTIYF | TGTGCCAGCAGCCTAACCACAGGATCTGGAAACACCATATATTTT | TRBV7-9 | - | 15 | TRBJ1-3 | -
CASSTRNLAEGDNEQFF | TGTGCCAGTAGTACCAGAAACCTAGCGGAGGGAGACAATGAGCAGTTCTTC | TRBV19 | TRBD2 | 17 | TRBJ2-1 | many
CASSQGRQGKRIHEQYF | TGCGCCAGCAGCCAGGGTAGACAGGGAAAAAGGATCCACGAGCAGTACTTC | TRBV4-1 | TRBD1 | 17 | TRBJ2-7 | many
CSARPRGLAGSYEQYF | TGCAGTGCTAGACCCCGGGGACTAGCGGGATCCTACGAGCAGTACTTC | TRBV20-1 | TRBD2 | 16 | TRBJ2-7 | many
CASSLVGTSGRVFF | TGTGCCAGCAGCTTAGTCGGGACTAGCGGGAGAGTATTCTTC | TRBV7-9 | TRBD2 | 14 | TRBJ2-1 | many
CASRSDRQEQYF | TGCGCCAGCAGATCGGACAGACAAGAGCAGTACTTC | TRBV5-1 | - | 12 | TRBJ2-7 | -
CASSWAGQGTGELFF | TGTGCCAGCAGCTGGGCGGGACAAGGTACCGGGGAGCTGTTTTTT | TRBV7-2 | - | 15 | TRBJ2-2 | many
CASSSLEDEQFF | TGTGCCAGCAGTTCCTTAGAGGATGAGCAGTTCTTC | TRBV28 | - | 12 | TRBJ2-1 | many
CASSLEGSGPFNEQFF | TGTGCCAGCAGCTTAGAGGGTAGCGGCCCTTTCAATGAGCAGTTCTTC | TRBV7-6 | - | 16 | TRBJ2-1 | many
CASRALAGGSDEQFF | TGTGCCAGCAGGGCACTAGCGGGAGGTTCCGATGAGCAGTTCTTC | TRBV7-3 | TRBD2 | 15 | TRBJ2-1 | many
CASRPGTGGFQETQYF | TGCGCCAGCAGACCCGGGACAGGGGGTTTTCAAGAGACCCAGTACTTC | TRBV5-1 | TRBD1 | 16 | TRBJ2-5 | many
CASSFSQPSDTQYF | TGTGCCAGCAGCTTTAGCCAGCCGTCGGATACGCAGTATTTT | TRBV7-2 | - | 14 | TRBJ2-3 | many
CSARSRTGQSPLHF | TGCAGTGCTAGAAGCCGAACAGGGCAATCACCCCTCCACTTT | TRBV20-1 | - | 14 | TRBJ1-6 | many
CAGSPSPRGGTQYF | TGTGCCGGTAGTCCATCCCCCAGGGGTGGGACCCAGTACTTC | TRBV19 | - | 14 | TRBJ2-5 | -
CASSVTGAGELFF | TGTGCCAGCAGCGTGACAGGGGCCGGGGAGCTGTTTTTT | TRBV9 | TRBD1 | 13 | TRBJ2-2 | many
CSARGRLAGGNEQFF | TGCAGTGCTAGAGGGCGACTAGCGGGAGGCAATGAGCAGTTCTTC | TRBV20-1 | TRBD2 | 15 | TRBJ2-1 | many
CASSHPTGEQFF | TGCGCCAGCAGCCACCCGACTGGTGAGCAGTTCTTC | TRBV5-1 | - | 12 | TRBJ2-1 | many
CASSLTNQPQHF | TGTGCCAGCAGCTTAACGAATCAGCCCCAGCATTTT | TRBV11-2 | - | 12 | TRBJ1-5 | many
CASSGTQITDTQYF | TGCGCCAGCTCCGGGACACAGATCACAGATACGCAGTATTTT | TRBV5-1 | - | 14 | TRBJ2-3 | many
CASSLQGGGVQPQHF | TGTGCCAGCAGCCTACAGGGGGGGGGAGTCCAGCCCCAGCATTTT | TRBV28 | TRBD1 | 15 | TRBJ1-5 | many
CASKAGGPNNEQFF | TGTGCCAGTAAGGCGGGGGGTCCTAACAATGAGCAGTTCTTC | TRBV28 | TRBD2 | 14 | TRBJ2-1 | many
CSVARGVGTEAFF | TGCAGCGTTGCCAGGGGGGTGGGCACTGAAGCTTTCTTT | TRBV29-1 | TRBD1 | 13 | TRBJ1-1 | many
CASSFFGDNEQFF | TGCGCCAGCAGCTTTTTCGGAGACAATGAGCAGTTCTTC | TRBV5-1 | - | 13 | TRBJ2-1 | many
CAWSVTGTARYF | TGTGCCTGGAGTGTAACGGGGACAGCCCGGTACTTC | TRBV30 | TRBD1 | 12 | TRBJ2-5 | few
CASSLDAGRRHEQYF | TGTGCCAGCAGCCTGGACGCCGGACGTAGACACGAGCAGTACTTC | TRBV7-9 | - | 15 | TRBJ2-7 | many
CASSPRTSGNTGELFF | TGTGCCAGCAGCCCCCGGACTAGCGGGAACACCGGGGAGCTGTTTTTT | TRBV11-2 | TRBD2 | 16 | TRBJ2-2 | many
CASSLTAPSTDTQYF | TGTGCCAGCAGCCTCACAGCGCCTAGCACAGATACGCAGTATTTT | TRBV11-2 | - | 15 | TRBJ2-3 | few
CASSIGQGGGYEQYF | TGCGCCAGCAGCATAGGACAGGGGGGGGGCTACGAGCAGTACTTC | TRBV5-1 | TRBD1 | 15 | TRBJ2-7 | many
CASSPDISTDTQYF | TGTGCCAGCAGCCCGGACATTAGCACAGATACGCAGTATTTT | TRBV7-9 | - | 14 | TRBJ2-3 | many
CATSPEGRTGELFF | TGTGCCACCAGTCCCGAAGGGCGGACCGGGGAGCTGTTTTTT | TRBV24-1 | - | 14 | TRBJ2-2 | many
CASSFPFDRGNEQFF | TGTGCCAGCAGCTTCCCCTTCGATCGGGGCAATGAGCAGTTCTTC | TRBV7-8 | - | 15 | TRBJ2-1 | many
CASSLMGLPTDTQYF | TGTGCCAGCAGCTTAATGGGACTACCCACAGATACGCAGTATTTT | TRBV7-3 | TRBD2 | 15 | TRBJ2-3 | many
CSATLGGRAYNEQFF | TGCAGTGCTACCCTCGGCGGGAGGGCCTACAATGAGCAGTTCTTC | TRBV20-1 | TRBD2 | 15 | TRBJ2-1 | -
CASSYSLRNTEAFF | TGTGCCAGCAGTTACTCTCTCAGGAACACTGAAGCTTTCTTT | TRBV6-5 | - | 14 | TRBJ1-1 | -
CSARDRGGGNEKLFF | TGCAGTGCTAGAGATAGAGGGGGCGGTAATGAAAAACTGTTTTTT | TRBV20-1 | TRBD1 | 15 | TRBJ1-4 | many
CASSRDRGGEKLFF | TGTGCCAGCAGCCGGGACAGGGGAGGGGAAAAACTGTTTTTT | TRBV12-3/TRBV12-4 | TRBD1 | 14 | TRBJ1-4 | many
CSARATSGSTDTQYF | TGCAGTGCTAGAGCCACTAGCGGAAGCACAGATACGCAGTATTTT | TRBV20-1 | TRBD2 | 15 | TRBJ2-3 | many
CASSAGTGDRPQHF | TGCGCCAGCAGCGCCGGGACAGGGGATCGACCCCAGCATTTT | TRBV5-1 | TRBD1 | 14 | TRBJ1-5 | -
CASSPRGRGDYEQYF | TGTGCCAGCAGCCCACGCGGGAGAGGGGACTACGAGCAGTACTTC | TRBV7-6 | TRBD2 | 15 | TRBJ2-7 | few
CASSLVDGNQPQHF | TGTGCCAGCAGCTTAGTTGACGGGAATCAGCCCCAGCATTTT | TRBV7-9 | - | 14 | TRBJ1-5 | many
CASSLDRGFGETQYF | TGTGCCAGCAGCCTCGACAGGGGTTTTGGAGAGACCCAGTACTTC | TRBV2 | TRBD1 | 15 | TRBJ2-5 | many
CASSAGQGHTEAFF | TGTGCCAGCAGCGCCGGACAGGGACACACTGAAGCTTTCTTT | TRBV9 | TRBD1 | 14 | TRBJ1-1 | -
CASSYSTWQGGREQYF | TGTGCCAGCAGTTACTCGACGTGGCAGGGAGGGCGCGAGCAGTACTTC | TRBV6-5 | TRBD2 | 16 | TRBJ2-7 | many
CSVDVQGKETQYF | TGCAGCGTTGATGTACAGGGGAAAGAGACCCAGTACTTC | TRBV29-1 | TRBD1 | 13 | TRBJ2-5 | many
CASNDRGGQETQYF | TGTGCCAGCAACGACAGGGGTGGCCAAGAGACCCAGTACTTC | TRBV6-2/TRBV6-3 | TRBD1 | 14 | TRBJ2-5 | many
CASSVSSGDSYNEQFF | TGTGCCAGCAGCGTGAGTAGCGGGGATTCCTACAATGAGCAGTTCTTC | TRBV9 | TRBD2 | 16 | TRBJ2-1 | few
CASASGVNTEAFF | TGTGCCAGCGCTTCTGGGGTGAACACTGAAGCTTTCTTT | TRBV7-3 | - | 13 | TRBJ1-1 | many
CASGGLAGTRAQYF | TGTGCCAGCGGCGGACTAGCGGGGACCCGGGCCCAGTACTTC | TRBV3-1 | TRBD2 | 14 | TRBJ2-5 | many
CASTRSGTDTQYF | TGTGCCAGCACCAGGTCGGGCACAGATACGCAGTATTTT | TRBV6-5 | - | 13 | TRBJ2-3 | many
CASSPVDSGANVLTF | TGTGCCAGCAGTCCTGTCGACTCTGGGGCCAACGTCCTGACTTTC | TRBV2 | - | 15 | TRBJ2-6 | many
CAISVSHRAGQPQHF | TGTGCCATCAGTGTGTCCCACAGGGCCGGTCAGCCCCAGCATTTT | TRBV10-3 | - | 15 | TRBJ1-5 | -
CSARDGQRGSPLHF | TGCAGTGCTAGAGATGGACAGAGGGGTTCACCCCTCCACTTT | TRBV20-1 | - | 14 | TRBJ1-6 | many
CASGQGGSYNEQFF | TGTGCCAGCGGACAGGGGGGATCCTACAATGAGCAGTTCTTC | TRBV6-2/TRBV6-3 | TRBD1 | 14 | TRBJ2-1 | few
CASSLGGQLTTGELFF | TGTGCCAGCAGTTTAGGAGGACAGCTAACCACCGGGGAGCTGTTTTTT | TRBV12-3/TRBV12-4 | - | 16 | TRBJ2-2 | many
CASSSYRAYNEQFF | TGTGCCAGCAGTTCCTACAGGGCCTACAATGAGCAGTTCTTC | TRBV12-3/TRBV12-4 | - | 14 | TRBJ2-1 | many
CASSLPGVGYGYTF | TGCGCCAGCAGCCTGCCGGGGGTTGGCTATGGCTACACCTTC | TRBV5-1 | - | 14 | TRBJ1-2 | -